This T cell receptor beta chain was recorded in a study of cytomegalovirus exposure and HLA in healthy donors. Study-level background: Of some 400 genotyped donors, about 81% clustered with self-reported Caucasian donors.

Study-level findings and limits: Earlier findings revealed that most TCR beta V segments proved productive either about 87% or about 30% of the time.

V was shortened by 2 bases and J by 10 bases, with 15 bases between the two germline ends. The length of the CDR3 is 14 residues. Per the germline V gene, CDR1 is SGHTA and CDR2 is FQGNSA. The PCR had 60 Vbeta and 13 Jbeta primers. The repertoire was sequenced with immunoSEQ multiplex PCR; TCRdb's copy has only in-frame clones and lacks some. The sample has about 160,000 clones, more than 80% seen once. Concerning this clone itself: Its target is unknown.

Unrecorded immune exposures were likely, despite nominal health at sampling. This chain uses TRBV7-2 with TRBJ2-1; D remains unclear. This clonotype was sampled from a woman aged 18 to 35 in good health and CMV-seronegative. Sequencing was carried out using PBMCs. Here the CDR3 reads CASSLNGGLGEQFF. The CDR3, as DNA: TGTGCCAGCAGCTTAAATGGTGGGCTTGGAGAGCAGTTCTTC.